The 24 T cell receptor beta chains given below trace back to one sample, sequenced in a study of blood T cell repertoires in COVID-19. The table came from immunoSEQ multiplex PCR; TCRdb's copy has only in-frame clones and leaves some out. The table records about 110,000 clones, 81% of them present only once. Sequences were obtained from peripheral blood. The origin of the receptors is a man aged 80 or over with acute or convalescent COVID-19.

The chain links TRBV7-3 to TRBJ2-3; possibly TRBD2 for D (6 bases). The CDR3 length is 16 residues. Germline CDR1 SGHTA, CDR2 FQGTGA. Between the trimmed V and J ends, which lost 2 bases and 0 bases, there was a span of 12 bases. CDR3 nucleotide sequence: TGTGCCAGCAGCTTAGAGGCGAGCGGGAGCACAGATACGCAGTATTTT. Translation gives CASSLEASGSTDTQYF.

In its sample, this clone was seen a few times. This rearrangement joins TRBV5-1 to TRBJ1-4, with TRBD1 matching 12 bases. The CDR3 runs to 17 residues. The junction had 7 bases not matched to a gene; V was cut back by 3 bases and J by 4 bases. Looked up from germline, CDR1 is SGHRS and CDR2 is YFSETQ. The CDR3 sequence is CASSYGTGGVGNEKLFF. The DNA for the CDR3 is TGCGCCAGCAGCTACGGGACAGGGGGCGTGGGTAATGAAAAACTGTTTTTT.

V is TRBV5-1 and J is TRBJ1-1, with 8 bases lining up with TRBD1. J was trimmed by 3 bases and V by 2 bases; bases with no gene match: 6. This CDR3 spans 15 amino acids. Germline V gives CDR1 SGHRS, CDR2 YFSETQ. The CDR3 region is CASSFRTGTDTEAFF. The CDR3 nucleotides are TGCGCCAGCAGCTTTAGGACAGGGACGGACACTGAAGCTTTCTTT. The complete variable domain, with remaining parts taken from reference TRBV5-1 and TRBJ1-1, reads KAGVTQTPRYLIKTRGQQVTLSCSPISGHRSVSWYQQTPGQGLQFLFEYFSETQRNKGNFPGRFSGRQFSNSRSEMNVSTLELGDSALYLCASSFRTGTDTEAFFGQGTRLTVV.

The chain links TRBV7-2 to TRBJ2-1, with a tentative D call TRBD2 (5 bases). The CDR3 spans 13 residues. Germline V lookup: CDR1 SGHTA, CDR2 FQGNSA. Trimming cost V 2 bases and J 9 bases, with 11 bases left between them. The chain's CDR3 is CASSLNWAGEQFF. In DNA, the CDR3 is TGTGCCAGCAGCTTAAACTGGGCGGGTGAGCAGTTCTTC. The whole variable domain, remainder taken from reference TRBV7-2 and TRBJ2-1, is GAGVSQSPSNKVTEKGKDVELRCDPISGHTALYWYRQSLGQGLEFLIYFQGNSAPDKSGLPSDRFSAERTGGSVSTLTIQRTQQEDSAVYLCASSLNWAGEQFFGPGTRLTVL.

This rearrangement joins TRBV5-1 to TRBJ2-4, with D unclear. CDR1 SGHRS and CDR2 YFSETQ come from the germline V gene. Between the trimmed V and J ends, which lost 4 bases and 0 bases, there was a span of 17 bases. The CDR3 length is 17 residues. The CDR3 here is CASSPVVSRLAKNIQYF. In DNA, the CDR3 is TGCGCCAGCAGCCCGGTGGTTAGTAGATTAGCCAAAAACATTCAGTACTTC.

The chain joins TRBV27 to TRBJ1-3; maybe TRBD1 (5 bases). The CDR3 extends over 14 amino acids. V lost 6 bases and J 4 bases, leaving 13 bases between the germline ends. Germline V gives CDR1 MNHEY, CDR2 SMNVEV (reference sequence). The CDR3 loop reads CASRSSGRGNTIYF. Written as DNA, the CDR3 is TGTGCCAGCAGGTCTTCAGGGCGAGGAAACACCATATATTTT.

V usage is TRBV5-1 and J usage is TRBJ2-1; possible D gene TRBD2, 6 bases. Trimming took 1 base from V and 0 from J, leaving 14 bases between them. Germline lookup yields CDR1 SGHRS and CDR2 YFSETQ. This CDR3 has 17 amino acids. DNA for the CDR3: TGCGCCAGCAGCTTGATTTCGGCGGGAAGCTCCTACAATGAGCAGTTCTTC. Translation: CASSLISAGSSYNEQFF.

The chain couples TRBV28 to TRBJ1-3, with D unclear. Trimming cost V 5 bases and J 3 bases, with 11 bases left between them. The germline V gene has CDR1 MDHEN and CDR2 SYDVKM. This CDR3 is 14 amino acids long. CDR3 region: CASSPPPNGNTIYF. In nucleotides, the CDR3 is TGTGCCAGCAGTCCCCCCCCCAATGGAAACACCATATATTTT. The complete variable domain, with remaining parts taken from reference TRBV28 and TRBJ1-3, reads DVKVTQSSRYLVKRTGEKVFLECVQDMDHENMFWYRQDPGLGLRLIYFSYDVKMKEKGDIPEGYSVSREKKERFSLILESASTNQTSMYLCASSPPPNGNTIYFGEGSWLTVV.

This clone turned up a few times. The rearrangement uses TRBV5-1 and TRBJ2-3; D gene unclear. CDR3 length equals 14 residues. V was trimmed by 0 bases and J by 2 bases, leaving 7 bases between them. The germline V gene encodes CDR1 SGHRS and CDR2 YFSETQ. The DNA for the CDR3 is TGCGCCAGCAGCTTGGGACAAGACACAGATACGCAGTATTTT. Its translation: CASSLGQDTDTQYF. Together with reference TRBV5-1 and TRBJ2-3, the CDR3 gives the full variable domain: KAGVTQTPRYLIKTRGQQVTLSCSPISGHRSVSWYQQTPGQGLQFLFEYFSETQRNKGNFPGRFSGRQFSNSRSEMNVSTLELGDSALYLCASSLGQDTDTQYFGPGTRLTVL.

Only one count was recorded for this clone. The chain recombines TRBV19 with TRBJ1-5; TRBD1 agrees at 9 bases. After removal of 4 bases from V and 6 bases from J, the junction contained 7 bases not matched to a gene. The CDR3 sequence is 15 residues long. Germline CDR1 LNHDA, CDR2 SQIVND (reference sequence). The CDR3 loop is CASSRGQGMTQPQHF. CDR3 in DNA: TGTGCCAGTAGTAGGGGACAGGGTATGACTCAGCCCCAGCATTTT.

The chain combines TRBV24-1 with TRBJ1-5; D is undetermined. Germline V gene lookup returns CDR1 KGHDR and CDR2 SFDVKD. V shed 4 bases and J shed 0 bases, with 9 bases lying between them. CDR3 length: 15 residues. The CDR3 coding sequence is TGTGCCACCAGTGACCCGGTTCATAGCAATCAGCCCCAGCATTTT. This codes for CATSDPVHSNQPQHF.

The V and J genes are TRBV28 and TRBJ2-3, with 9 bases that match TRBD2. Per germline, CDR1 MDHEN and CDR2 SYDVKM. The J segment lost 2 bases and the V segment lost 3 bases, leaving 6 bases of the junction unmatched. This CDR3 has 16 amino acids. CDR3 loop: CASSFRAGGTTDTQYF. In nucleotides, the CDR3 is TGTGCCAGCAGTTTCCGGGCGGGAGGGACCACAGATACGCAGTATTTT.

The CDR3, as DNA: TGTGCCAGTAGTATAGATTCAACCGGGACTAGCGGGATGTTAAACACCGGGGAGCTGTTTTTT. As protein: CASSIDSTGTSGMLNTGELFF. The rearrangement uses TRBV19 and TRBJ2-2, with 13 bases lining up with TRBD2. The CDR3 extends over 21 amino acids. The V gene end was trimmed by 0 bases and the J gene end by 2 bases; junction bases not matched to a gene: 12. Per germline, CDR1 LNHDA and CDR2 SQIVND (reference sequence). The whole variable domain, filled in from reference TRBV19 and TRBJ2-2, reads DGGITQSPKYLFRKEGQNVTLSCEQNLNHDAMYWYRQDPGQGLRLIYYSQIVNDFQKGDIAEGYSVSREKKESFPLTVTSAQKNPTAFYLCASSIDSTGTSGMLNTGELFFGEGSRLTVL.

The sample holds one count of this clone. The chain links TRBV18 to TRBJ2-1, with TRBD2 matching 9 bases. The CDR3 is made up of 17 amino acids. V shed 0 bases and J 3 bases; nucleotides not matched to a gene: 6. CDR1 is KGHSH and CDR2 is LQKENI in the germline V gene. In DNA, the CDR3 is TGTGCCAGCTCACCACCCCCACGCGGGAGGGGCTACAATGAGCAGTTCTTC. The encoded protein is CASSPPPRGRGYNEQFF.

This chain connects TRBV2 to TRBJ1-5; D ambiguous. The CDR3 runs to 14 residues. V dropped 3 bases and J dropped 0 bases, with 6 bases sitting between them. CDR1 is SNHLY and CDR2 is FYNNEI in the germline V gene. CDR3 loop: CASSDANSNQPQHF. The CDR3 nucleotides read TGTGCCAGCAGTGACGCTAATAGCAATCAGCCCCAGCATTTT.

The chain combines TRBV7-3 with TRBJ2-3; 8 bases map to TRBD2. The CDR3 has 13 residues. Trimming removed 0 bases from V and 14 bases from J; junction bases left unmatched: 7. The V gene's germline CDR1 is SGHTA and CDR2 FQGTGA. The DNA for the CDR3 is TGTGCCAGCAGCTTAACGGGGACTAGGGAATTGTATTTT. Its protein product is CASSLTGTRELYF.

This clone was counted between two and nine times. The chain joins TRBV3-1 (or the pseudogene TRBV3-2) to TRBJ1-1; D remains ambiguous. The CDR3 contains 13 residues. The V gene's germline CDR1 is LGHDT and CDR2 YNNKEL (reference sequence). V lost 3 bases, J lost 0 bases, and 5 bases lay in between. This chain's CDR3 is CASSQGLNTEAFF. The CDR3 DNA reads as TGTGCCAGCAGCCAGGGCCTGAACACTGAAGCTTTCTTT.

The J gene is TRBJ2-6, the V gene TRBV19; D not resolved. V lost 6 bases, J lost 0 bases, and 6 bases lay in between. The germline CDR1 and CDR2 sequences are LNHDA and SQIVND (reference sequence). This CDR3 has 14 amino acids. CDR3 nucleotides: TGTGCCAGTAGAGAGATCTCTGGGGCCAACGTCCTGACTTTC. This encodes CASREISGANVLTF.

This clone has a single count. The chain recombines TRBV14 with TRBJ1-1, with D hard to call. The CDR3 runs to 13 residues. Per germline, CDR1 SGHDN and CDR2 FVKESK. Trimming cost V 4 bases and J 0 bases, with 6 bases left between them. DNA of the CDR3: TGTGCCAGCAGCCGCGGCGTGAACACTGAAGCTTTCTTT. Amino acids: CASSRGVNTEAFF.

The chain couples TRBV5-1 to TRBJ2-2; TRBD2 matches at 7 bases. Germline V gene data show CDR1 as SGHRS and CDR2 as YFSETQ. V shed 2 bases and J 5 bases; nucleotides not matched to a gene: 21. The CDR3 consists of 20 residues. The CDR3 here is CASSFEPPRHPGGKTGELFF. CDR3 DNA sequence: TGCGCCAGCAGCTTTGAGCCCCCCCGTCACCCCGGGGGGAAAACCGGGGAGCTGTTTTTT.

V gene TRBV18 combines with J gene TRBJ2-7; D unclear. V gave up 3 bases and J gave up 3 bases, with 12 bases separating them. Germline CDR1 reads KGHSH; CDR2 reads LQKENI. This CDR3 has 14 amino acids. The CDR3 protein is CASSPRQTFYEQYF. The CDR3 DNA reads TGTGCCAGCTCACCGAGACAAACTTTCTACGAGCAGTACTTC.

The rearrangement joins TRBV5-1 to TRBJ1-4; perhaps TRBD1 as D (6 bases). The CDR3 loop spans 12 amino acids. CDR1 is SGHRS and CDR2 is YFSETQ in the germline V gene. Trimming shortened V by 3 bases and J by 8 bases, and 8 bases separated the two germline ends. The CDR3 sequence: CASSSQGEKLFF. The CDR3 DNA sequence: TGCGCCAGCAGCTCGCAGGGGGAAAAACTGTTTTTT.

The J gene is TRBJ2-1, the V gene TRBV27, with 9 bases aligning to TRBD2. The CDR3 covers 15 residues. CDR1 and CDR2 from the germline V gene are MNHEY and SMNVEV (reference sequence). After removal of 5 bases from V and 2 bases from J, the junction contained 4 bases not matched to a gene. CDR3 in DNA: TGTGCCAGCAGTCAAACTAGCGGGCCCTACAATGAGCAGTTCTTC. Translation: CASSQTSGPYNEQFF.

The chain combines TRBV6-2 or TRBV6-3 with TRBJ1-3, with a possible D match to TRBD1 (5 bases). The CDR3 consists of 14 residues. Trimming cost V 5 bases and J 1 base, with 9 bases left between them. Per the germline V gene, CDR1 is MNHEY and CDR2 is SVGEGT. CDR3: CASSRNRSGNTIYF. The DNA of the CDR3 is TGTGCCAGCAGTCGGAACAGGTCTGGAAACACCATATATTTT.